This TCR beta chain was profiled in a study of cytomegalovirus exposure and HLA in healthy donors. Study-level points and caveats: Previously analyzed data showed that most TCR beta V segments were productive at a frequency of about 90% or about 30%. Beyond CMV serostatus, there was no information to go on about immune exposure. Relative to equally common others, HLA-associated TCR beta chains showed greater clonal expansion in a later analysis.

Regarding donors, all were healthy bone marrow donors. The germline V and J ends were trimmed by 5 bases and 1 base, with 8 bases remaining between them. The CDR3 extends over 13 amino acids. Per the germline V gene, CDR1 is LNHDA and CDR2 is SQIVND (reference sequence). As regards this clone: Its antigen is unidentified.

The PCR was carried out with 60 Vbeta primers and 13 Jbeta primers. Measured with immunoSEQ multiplex PCR; TCRdb has only the in-frame clones, and not every one. The sample yields nearly 110,000 clones, more than 65% seen once. The V gene is TRBV19, the J gene TRBJ1-2, with D tentatively TRBD1 (6 bases). Sequenced input: PBMCs. The receptor's source is a woman between 50 and 59 years old in good health and CMV-seropositive. The CDR3 here is CASSSQGNYGYTF. Written as DNA, the CDR3 is TGTGCCAGTAGTTCACAGGGTAACTATGGCTACACCTTC.